The text below deals with one T cell receptor (beta chain). This clone's antigen is unknown. Qualities for individual bases were not recorded, and no much larger clone is one base off. Participants in the prospective study were aged about 18 to 89 years, lived in about two dozen United States geographic areas, and enrolled through a virtual design. To assign participants to cohorts, the prospective study relied on clinical history that participants themselves reported in a screening survey and a study questionnaire. In the prospective study, mobile phlebotomists collected whole blood, serum and a nasopharyngeal or oropharyngeal swab from each participant. Additional blood draws and questionnaires over an approximately two-month period could optionally be provided by prospective study participants. Before DNA extraction, prospective study blood samples were shipped either frozen or at room temperature.

V gives up 1 base and J gives up 0 bases, and the segment between their germline ends measures 8 bases. The CDR3 contains 15 residues, cysteine and phenylalanine counted. Of the read, only the CDR3 DNA is kept; its 45 bases are in frame from base 1. From a lookup of the germline V gene, CDR1 and CDR2 are SGHTS and YDEGEE. This sample is part of a study of blood T cell repertoires in COVID-19 (dated by TCRdb to the early 2020s). In terms of the full investigation: Samples from collaborators originated in the United States, Italy and Spain and spanned both the acute and convalescent phases of COVID-19. The material from the prospective study consisted of cDNA or gDNA derived from T cells, B-cell-depleted T cells, or PBMCs. The dataset comprised deeply sampled blood TCRbeta repertoires from subjects exposed to, actively infected with, or recovered from COVID-19. The repertoires were made available in a free public database intended to serve as a resource for research on the immune response to SARS-CoV-2. The samples were drawn from two sources: the first 160 participants of the ongoing ImmuneRACE study, and fewer than 1,500 subjects contributed by 6 global collaborators. The sample metadata nearly always contained a de-identified subject ID, COVID-19 status, age in years and sex. Where HLA class I and class II types were available, the types were taken from metadata supplied by the sample provider, not from assay-based typing.

Points the paper makes about the study in general: Clinical and demographic metadata were provided uncurated, with the amount varying by source and participant.

TCRbeta CDR3 regions were amplified from genomic DNA using the immunoSEQ Assay, a bias-controlled multiplex PCR. The study's processing was this. Within the assay, amplification of reference gene primers was used to estimate how many nucleated cells each sample contained. To quantify the absolute abundance of each unique TCRbeta CDR3 rearrangement, sequence reads were collapsed and filtered. Productive Simpson clonality was computed per sample as the square root of Simpson's diversity index over productive rearrangements. In its TCRdb copy, this immuneACCESS table keeps in-frame sequences only and misses some clones. Where compared with another copy, unresolved V genes explain less than half of these, and the others have no known cause. The V and J calls and the clone size are those of that table, but D and trimming were determined from the DNA. This sample is represented by approximately 220,000 clones; around 89% of them were singletons. The ten biggest clones cover approximately 3.8% of the sample.

Sequencing was performed on PBMCs or T cells enriched from blood (not recorded which). This receptor was identified in a woman aged 18-30 years in a cohort exposed to, infected with or recovered from COVID-19 (not recorded which). The sequence links TRBV5-8 to TRBJ1-5; the D gene is possibly TRBD1, with 5 bases matching. The nucleotides read TGTGCCAGCAGCTTGCAGGGCTATAGCAATCAGCCCCAGCATTTT. The encoded protein is CASSLQGYSNQPQHF.